These 19 T cell receptor beta chains were all obtained from the same sample, sequenced in a study of cytomegalovirus exposure and HLA in healthy donors. The study ran its PCR with 60 Vbeta and 13 Jbeta primers. Profiling relied on immunoSEQ multiplex PCR, and the TCRdb table lists in-frame clones only, not all of them. The sample features some 140,000 clones, with approximately 1.9% in its top ten. Sequences were obtained from PBMCs. The receptors were sampled from a woman aged 60-70 years in good health and CMV-seronegative.

The chain has TRBV18 and TRBJ1-1; no reliable D call. V lost 3 bases to trimming and J lost 6 bases, with 8 bases between them. Germline CDR1 is KGHSH and CDR2 is LQKENI. The CDR3 runs 12 residues. CDR3 protein: CASSPRVSEAFF. CDR3 DNA sequence: TGTGCCAGCTCACCCCGAGTCTCTGAAGCTTTCTTT.

The V call is TRBV19, the J call TRBJ2-5; the match to TRBD2 covers 9 bases. This CDR3 region has 16 residues. CDR1 and CDR2 (germline): LNHDA, SQIVND (reference sequence). J lost 2 bases, V lost 1 base, and 5 bases had no gene match. Here the CDR3 DNA reads TGTGCCAGTAGTATAGGTAGCGGGAGTTGGCAAGAGACCCAGTACTTC. Encoded protein: CASSIGSGSWQETQYF.

The chain carries TRBV11-3 and TRBJ1-2; D might be TRBD1 (5 bases). CDR3 size: 16 residues. Germline lookup yields CDR1 SGHNT and CDR2 YENEEA. V lost 0 bases to trimming and J lost 8 bases, with 19 bases between them. The CDR3, as DNA: TGTGCCAGCAGCTTAGATAGACAGCGCCGCGCCTACGGCTACACCTTC. Its protein product is CASSLDRQRRAYGYTF.

V gene TRBV14 combines with J gene TRBJ1-3; weak D call: TRBD1 (6 bases). Germline CDR1 SGHDN, CDR2 FVKESK. The V end lost 1 base, the J end lost 0 bases, and 16 bases lay between the germline ends. The CDR3 loop spans 18 amino acids. As DNA, the CDR3 is TGTGCCAGCAGCCAAGCCCCCCTACAGGGATACTCTGGAAACACCATATATTTT. Amino acids: CASSQAPLQGYSGNTIYF.

The gene calls are TRBV15 and TRBJ1-4; D not resolved. V lost 2 bases and J 7 bases, leaving 14 bases between the germline ends. The germline gives CDR1 LNHNV, CDR2 YYDKDF (reference sequence). This CDR3 is built from 15 residues. The chain's CDR3 is CATSRPQEIGEKLFF. For the CDR3, the DNA is TGTGCCACCAGCAGACCCCAGGAAATTGGTGAAAAACTGTTTTTT.

The chain combines TRBV5-1 with TRBJ2-2; D not certain. CDR3 length: 16 amino acids. Trimming removed 1 base at V and 1 base at J, with 11 bases between. Germline assignment: CDR1 SGHRS and CDR2 YFSETQ. CDR3 protein: CASSLLASGNTGELFF. CDR3 nucleotide sequence: TGCGCCAGCAGCTTGTTGGCGTCAGGGAACACCGGGGAGCTGTTTTTT.

The J gene is TRBJ2-3, the V gene TRBV5-1; TRBD2 matches 13 bases. V lost 4 bases, J lost 3 bases, and 8 bases stayed unmatched. Per germline, CDR1 SGHRS and CDR2 YFSETQ. The CDR3 sequence is 17 residues long. The CDR3 here is CASSKLPGLAGTDTQYF. The CDR3 DNA follows: TGCGCCAGCAGCAAACTTCCGGGACTAGCGGGAACAGATACGCAGTATTTT. The full variable domain, rest sourced from reference TRBV5-1 and TRBJ2-3, is KAGVTQTPRYLIKTRGQQVTLSCSPISGHRSVSWYQQTPGQGLQFLFEYFSETQRNKGNFPGRFSGRQFSNSRSEMNVSTLELGDSALYLCASSKLPGLAGTDTQYFGPGTRLTVL.

The gene calls are TRBV9 and TRBJ2-1, with 9 bases fitting TRBD1. V trimming: 2 bases; J trimming: 6 bases; junction bases outside the gene matches: 3. In germline, CDR1 is SGDLS, CDR2 YYNGEE. CDR3 length: 14 residues. CDR3 coding DNA: TGTGCCAGCAGCGTTCAACAGGGGGCCAATGAGCAGTTCTTC. Protein: CASSVQQGANEQFF.

The rearrangement uses TRBV2 and TRBJ2-5, with 12 bases fitting TRBD2. The CDR3 contains 17 residues. Germline V gives CDR1 SNHLY, CDR2 FYNNEI. Trimming cost V 5 bases and J 2 bases; bases outside gene matches: 9. The CDR3: CASSPGLAGSNQETQYF. CDR3 coding DNA: TGTGCCAGCAGTCCTGGACTAGCGGGAAGTAATCAAGAGACCCAGTACTTC. The full variable domain, with the rest looked up from reference TRBV2 and TRBJ2-5, is EPEVTQTPSHQVTQMGQEVILRCVPISNHLYFYWYRQILGQKVEFLVSFYNNEISEKSEIFDDQFSVERPDGSNFTLKIRSTKLEDSAMYFCASSPGLAGSNQETQYFGPGTRLLVL.

CDR3 in amino acids: CAISESGRDYGYTF. The CDR3 DNA reads as TGTGCCATCAGTGAGTCAGGCAGGGACTATGGCTACACCTTC. J is TRBJ1-2 and V is TRBV10-3, with a possible D match to TRBD1 (5 bases). The CDR3 length is 14 residues. The V gene's germline CDR1 is ENHRY and CDR2 SYGVKD. Trimming pared 0 bases from V and 3 bases from J, leaving 8 bases between.

The CDR3 sequence: CASSLGSGQVGAFF. In DNA, the CDR3 is TGTGCCAGCAGTTTAGGGTCGGGACAGGTCGGCGCTTTCTTT. The rearrangement uses TRBV28 and TRBJ1-1; 8 bases are a match to TRBD1. Germline loops: CDR1 MDHEN, CDR2 SYDVKM. Trimming at V came to 2 bases and at J to 11 bases, leaving 10 bases not matched to a gene. The CDR3 sequence is 14 residues long.

The chain links TRBV6-1 to TRBJ2-3, with TRBD2 matching over 12 bases. Unmatched junction bases numbered 8, after V lost 9 bases and J lost 4 bases. CDR3 size: 15 residues. CDR1 is MNHNS and CDR2 is SASEGT in the germline V gene. CDR3 coding DNA: TGTGCCAGTCTCAAGACTAGCGGGAGTTCAGATACGCAGTATTTT. Amino acids: CASLKTSGSSDTQYF.

The rearrangement uses TRBV2 and TRBJ2-1; 9 positions agree with TRBD1. Per germline, CDR1 SNHLY and CDR2 FYNNEI. This CDR3 region has 15 residues. The V gene end was trimmed by 6 bases and the J gene end by 8 bases; junction bases not matched to a gene: 11. The CDR3 spells CASRPTGGYNDEQFF. Here the CDR3 DNA reads TGTGCCAGCAGGCCCACAGGGGGCTACAACGATGAGCAGTTCTTC.

V is TRBV4-2 and J is TRBJ1-6, with D possibly matching TRBD1 (6 bases). CDR3 length equals 18 residues. Germline CDR1 is LGHNA and CDR2 is YNFKEQ. V was trimmed by 5 bases and J by 0 bases, leaving 17 bases between them. The CDR3 DNA reads as TGTGCCAGCAGCACTGCTGGACAGTCGAGCTCCTATAATTCACCCCTCCACTTT. Its protein product is CASSTAGQSSSYNSPLHF.

The rearrangement uses TRBV20-1 and TRBJ2-7; no firm D call. Germline CDR1 reads DFQATT; CDR2 reads SNEGSKA (reference sequence). Between the trimmed V and J ends, which lost 1 base and 3 bases, there was a span of 4 bases. The CDR3 contains 11 residues. The CDR3 coding sequence is TGCAGTGCTAGAGCGGGCTACGAGCAGTACTTC. It encodes CSARAGYEQYF.

The genes are TRBV19 and TRBJ2-2; 9 bases line up with TRBD1. The CDR3 totals 15 residues. Germline assignment: CDR1 LNHDA and CDR2 SQIVND (reference sequence). V shed 4 bases, J shed 7 bases, and the junction held 7 bases outside the gene matches. CDR3 in DNA: TGTGCCAGTAGTAGACAGGGGGTTGGAGACGGGGAGCTGTTTTTT. Translation: CASSRQGVGDGELFF.

The DNA for the CDR3 is TGTGCCAGCAGTGCTGGACAGTTTTCTAGTCAGCCCCAGCATTTT. Residues: CASSAGQFSSQPQHF. V usage is TRBV6-1 and J usage is TRBJ1-5, with D tentatively TRBD1 (6 bases). The CDR3 contains 15 residues. The germline V gene has CDR1 MNHNS and CDR2 SASEGT. The germline V and J ends were trimmed by 4 bases and 6 bases, with 16 bases remaining between them.

The CDR3 is CASSSWDRPSQHF. The CDR3 region has the DNA TGTGCCAGCAGCTCATGGGACAGGCCATCCCAGCATTTT. The chain uses TRBV5-6 and TRBJ1-5; 8 nucleotides line up with TRBD1. V trimming: 3 bases; J trimming: 11 bases; junction bases outside the gene matches: 7. This CDR3 comprises 13 residues. Germline V CDR1 and CDR2: SGHDT, YYEEEE.

The rearrangement uses TRBV7-6 and TRBJ1-1; a weak D match, TRBD1 (5 bases). Trimming stripped 1 base from V and 3 bases from J, with 12 bases between. The CDR3 loop spans 15 amino acids. The germline CDR1 and CDR2 sequences are SGHVS and FNYEAQ. The CDR3 DNA follows: TGTGCCAGCAGCTTAGTACTGGGGCGAGACACTGAAGCTTTCTTT. This translates into CASSLVLGRDTEAFF.